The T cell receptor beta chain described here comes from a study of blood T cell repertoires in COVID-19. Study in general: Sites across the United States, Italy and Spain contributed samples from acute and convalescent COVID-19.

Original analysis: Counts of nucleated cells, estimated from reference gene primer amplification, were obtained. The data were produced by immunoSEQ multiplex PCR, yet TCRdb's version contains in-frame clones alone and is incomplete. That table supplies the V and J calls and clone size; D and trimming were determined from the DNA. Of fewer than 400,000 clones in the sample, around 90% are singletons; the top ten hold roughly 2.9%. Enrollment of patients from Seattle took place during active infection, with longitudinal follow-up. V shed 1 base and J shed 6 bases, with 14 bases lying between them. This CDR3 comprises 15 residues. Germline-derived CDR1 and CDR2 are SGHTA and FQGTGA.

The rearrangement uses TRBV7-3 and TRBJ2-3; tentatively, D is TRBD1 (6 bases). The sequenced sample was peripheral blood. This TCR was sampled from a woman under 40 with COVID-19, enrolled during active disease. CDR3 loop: CASSLITGSPDTQYF. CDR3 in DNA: TGTGCCAGCAGCTTAATTACAGGGAGTCCGGATACGCAGTATTTT.